One and the same sample provided the 30 T cell receptor beta chains below, sequenced in a study of cytomegalovirus exposure and HLA in healthy donors (dated by TCRdb to about 2017). Libraries were prepared through the immunoSEQ multiplex PCR assay. For the multiplex PCR, a mixture combining 60 forward primers for TCR Vbeta segments and 13 reverse primers for TCR Jbeta segments was used. Drawn from immuneACCESS, this table holds only the in-frame rearrangements with V and J called that TCRdb kept. Clones are partly lost; checked studies trace under half to an unresolved V gene and leave the rest unexplained. Here the sample has more than 75,000 clones; 84% occur a single time. Together, the top ten hold 5.6% of the sample. The sequencing input was PBMCs. Source of these receptors: a woman aged 18-29 years in good health and CMV-seropositive.

V is TRBV6-1 and J is TRBJ2-7; 8 bases match TRBD1. The CDR3 runs 16 residues. CDR1 is MNHNS and CDR2 is SASEGT in the germline V gene. Germline trimming cut 3 bases from V and 0 bases from J; bases unmatched to any gene: 7. This chain's CDR3 is CASSDVHRGNSYEQYF. The CDR3 bases are TGTGCCAGCAGTGATGTCCACAGGGGGAACTCCTACGAGCAGTACTTC.

On this clone itself: At one end the junction does not follow the germline gene, possibly because of a read error. The chain uses TRBV7-9 and TRBJ1-5, with unresolved D. Germline-derived CDR1 and CDR2 are SEHNR and FQNEAQ (reference sequence). The length of the CDR3 is 15 residues. CDR3 sequence: CSSSIGTGSNQPQHF. The CDR3 nucleotides read TGTTCCAGCAGCATCGGTACCGGTAGCAATCAGCCCCAGCATTTT.

The rearrangement joins TRBV13 to TRBJ2-3, with 15 bases that match TRBD2. The trim removed 5 bases at V and 0 bases at J, leaving 6 bases unmatched. CDR1 and CDR2 from the germline V gene are PRHDT and FYEKMQ (reference sequence). The CDR3 spans 18 residues. The CDR3 loop reads CASSTGLAGGSSTDTQYF. The DNA of the CDR3 is TGTGCCAGCAGCACGGGACTAGCGGGGGGTTCTAGCACAGATACGCAGTATTTT. Full variable domain (rest looked up from reference TRBV13 and TRBJ2-3): AAGVIQSPRHLIKEKRETATLKCYPIPRHDTVYWYQQGPGQDPQFLISFYEKMQSDKGSIPDRFSAQQFSDYHSELNMSSLELGDSALYFCASSTGLAGGSSTDTQYFGPGTRLTVL.

This sequence joins TRBV7-9 and TRBJ1-4; D remains unclear. The CDR3 covers 17 residues. CDR1 and CDR2 (germline): SEHNR, FQNEAQ (reference sequence). V was pared by 1 base and J by 5 bases, with 17 bases between. CDR3 residues: CASSLDDGSAVNEKLFF. The CDR3 coding sequence is TGTGCCAGCAGCTTAGACGACGGGTCGGCGGTGAATGAAAAACTGTTTTTT.

The CDR3 region has the DNA TGTGCCAGCAGCGTAGTCGTAGGGACAGGGGCCGAAGCTTTCTTT. It specifies CASSVVVGTGAEAFF. The chain recombines TRBV9 with TRBJ1-1; the match to TRBD1 covers 10 bases. The CDR3 spans 15 residues. Germline V gene sequence: CDR1 SGDLS, CDR2 YYNGEE. J was trimmed by 8 bases and V by 0 bases; bases with no gene match: 7.

V is TRBV10-3 and J is TRBJ2-5, with D hard to call. This CDR3 spans 13 amino acids. Trimming removed 3 bases from V and 2 bases from J, with 7 bases in between. Germline-derived CDR1 and CDR2 are ENHRY and SYGVKD. The CDR3 protein is CAISDEQQETQYF. CDR3 in DNA: TGTGCCATCAGTGACGAACAGCAAGAGACCCAGTACTTC.

This chain uses TRBV30 with TRBJ1-5; no clear D gene. Per the germline V gene, CDR1 is GTSNPN and CDR2 is SVGIG (reference sequence). This CDR3 contains 14 residues. Trimming took off 3 bases at V and 7 bases at J, with 16 bases between the two ends. The CDR3 here is CAWSPGIVWQPQHF. CDR3 DNA sequence: TGTGCCTGGAGCCCGGGGATCGTGTGGCAGCCCCAGCATTTT.

This clone has a handful of counts. The CDR3 loop is CASSRSGGPVYEQYF. Here the CDR3 DNA reads TGTGCCAGCAGTCGAAGCGGGGGGCCAGTCTACGAGCAGTACTTC. This chain links TRBV6-5 with TRBJ2-7; 9 bases align to TRBD2. This CDR3 comprises 15 residues. The germline gives CDR1 MNHEY, CDR2 SVGAGI. The ends lost 5 bases at V and 3 bases at J; junction bases unmatched: 8.

This clone was observed a few times. J is TRBJ2-3 and V is TRBV27; D remains ambiguous. V was clipped by 0 bases and J by 1 base, with 5 bases between them. Looked up from germline, CDR1 is MNHEY and CDR2 is SMNVEV (reference sequence). The CDR3 covers 14 residues. The CDR3 sequence: CASSLSYRTDTQYF. As DNA, the CDR3 is TGTGCCAGCAGTTTATCCTACCGCACAGATACGCAGTATTTT.

The chain employs TRBV28 and TRBJ1-4; TRBD1 agrees at 12 bases. V was clipped by 5 bases and J by 7 bases; unmatched bases: 5. Germline CDR1 MDHEN, CDR2 SYDVKM. The CDR3 loop spans 15 amino acids. The CDR3 nucleotides read TGTGCCAGCAGTACGGGACAGGGGGCTTTTGAAAAACTGTTTTTT. Translation: CASSTGQGAFEKLFF.

The V gene is TRBV9, the J gene TRBJ2-1; 12 bases map to TRBD2. The J segment lost 9 bases and the V segment lost 3 bases, leaving 1 base of the junction unmatched. This CDR3 is built from 13 residues. Germline assignment: CDR1 SGDLS and CDR2 YYNGEE. The CDR3 DNA is TGTGCCAGCAGCGAGGGACTAGCGGGTGAGCAGTTCTTC. Translated: CASSEGLAGEQFF.

The rearrangement joins TRBV9 to TRBJ2-1; TRBD2 might be the D (6 bases). Germline assignment: CDR1 SGDLS and CDR2 YYNGEE. The V and J ends lost 0 bases and 6 bases respectively, with 10 bases between them. This CDR3 comprises 14 residues. The DNA of the CDR3 is TGTGCCAGCAGCGTAGGTAATAGCGGCAATGAGCAGTTCTTC. This sequence encodes CASSVGNSGNEQFF.

The chain uses TRBV4-1 and TRBJ1-4; TRBD1 is a possible D gene (6 bases). CDR1 and CDR2 from the germline V gene are MGHRA and YSYEKL. V was clipped by 1 base and J by 4 bases, with 10 bases between them. The CDR3 totals 15 residues. DNA of the CDR3: TGCGCCAGCAGCCAAGGCCAGGGGATTAATGAAAAACTGTTTTTT. Translating gives CASSQGQGINEKLFF.

The rearrangement joins TRBV10-2 to TRBJ2-5; 8 bases are a match to TRBD1. With 2 bases clipped from V and 5 bases from J, the junction kept 13 bases outside the gene matches. Germline V gene lookup returns CDR1 WSHSY and CDR2 SAAADI. CDR3 length equals 17 residues. CDR3 sequence (DNA): TGCGCCAGCAGTGAGGTGGGACCGCTAGGGGACAGGGAGACCCAGTACTTC. Translating it yields CASSEVGPLGDRETQYF.

The rearrangement links TRBV28 to TRBJ1-5; 10 positions agree with TRBD1. The CDR3 has 16 amino acids. Trimming cost V 0 bases and J 4 bases; bases outside gene matches: 3. The germline CDR1 and CDR2 sequences are MDHEN and SYDVKM. Written as DNA, the CDR3 is TGTGCCAGCAGTTTATGGGGGACAGGGGAGAATCAGCCCCAGCATTTT. It specifies CASSLWGTGENQPQHF.

The table lists this clone with a few counts. This chain joins TRBV5-5 and TRBJ2-5, with a tentative D call TRBD2 (5 bases). The CDR3 loop spans 14 amino acids. V shed 7 bases and J shed 5 bases, with 18 bases lying between them. Per the germline V gene, CDR1 is SGHKS and CDR2 is YYEKEE (reference sequence). The CDR3 loop is CASGPPSGGETQYF. For the CDR3, the DNA is TGTGCCAGCGGCCCCCCCAGCGGCGGGGAGACCCAGTACTTC.

The genes are TRBV28 and TRBJ1-1, with D perhaps TRBD1 (5 bases). Trimming pared 6 bases from V and 1 base from J, leaving 9 bases between. From germline, CDR1 is MDHEN and CDR2 SYDVKM. The CDR3 has 13 amino acids. The CDR3 DNA reads as TGTGCCAGCAGCCTCGACAGGAACACTGAAGCTTTCTTT. Translation: CASSLDRNTEAFF. Supplemented by reference TRBV28 and TRBJ1-1, the full variable domain reads DVKVTQSSRYLVKRTGEKVFLECVQDMDHENMFWYRQDPGLGLRLIYFSYDVKMKEKGDIPEGYSVSREKKERFSLILESASTNQTSMYLCASSLDRNTEAFFGQGTRLTVV.

This clone was detected once. This rearrangement joins TRBV5-1 to TRBJ1-3; D remains ambiguous. The CDR3 spans 16 residues. The germline CDR1 and CDR2 sequences are SGHRS and YFSETQ. V was clipped by 4 bases and J by 0 bases, with 14 bases between them. The DNA for the CDR3 is TGCGCCAGCAGCCAAGGCGGAATGGTCTCTGGAAACACCATATATTTT. This sequence encodes CASSQGGMVSGNTIYF. Complete variable domain (other parts from reference TRBV5-1 and TRBJ1-3): KAGVTQTPRYLIKTRGQQVTLSCSPISGHRSVSWYQQTPGQGLQFLFEYFSETQRNKGNFPGRFSGRQFSNSRSEMNVSTLELGDSALYLCASSQGGMVSGNTIYFGEGSWLTVV.

This clone was observed once. The gene calls are TRBV28 and TRBJ2-6; D remains ambiguous. CDR1 is MDHEN, CDR2 SYDVKM, per germline. The CDR3 runs 17 residues. V was trimmed by 3 bases and J by 0 bases, leaving 12 bases between them. The CDR3 DNA follows: TGTGCCAGCAGTTTCGTTTACTCGAACTCTGGGGCCAACGTCCTGACTTTC. Residues: CASSFVYSNSGANVLTF.

V gene TRBV18 combines with J gene TRBJ1-2, with D possibly being TRBD1 (6 bases). V lost 4 bases and J 0 bases, leaving 15 bases between the germline ends. CDR3 length equals 16 residues. Germline V gene data show CDR1 as KGHSH and CDR2 as LQKENI. CDR3 nucleotides: TGTGCCAGCTCACTGGGACAAACCCGGGCTAACTATGGCTACACCTTC. Protein sequence: CASSLGQTRANYGYTF.

This clone occurred once. The chain has TRBV6-5 and TRBJ2-1; weak D call: TRBD2 (5 bases). The CDR3 has 13 amino acids. V lost 5 bases and J lost 7, with 12 bases in between. Germline V lookup: CDR1 MNHEY, CDR2 SVGAGI. The CDR3 region has the DNA TGTGCCAGCAGTGAGACACTAGATAATGAGCAGTTCTTC. This sequence encodes CASSETLDNEQFF.

The chain employs TRBV30 and TRBJ1-2; 9 positions match TRBD1. V was pared by 4 bases and J by 7 bases, with 7 bases of the junction left unmatched. CDR1 is GTSNPN, CDR2 SVGIG, per germline (reference sequence). This CDR3 region has 13 residues. The chain's CDR3 is CAWMTGGRGGYTF. CDR3 coding DNA: TGTGCCTGGATGACAGGGGGTCGTGGTGGCTACACCTTC.

This rearrangement joins TRBV19 to TRBJ2-4; a weak D match, TRBD2 (7 bases). Trimming stripped 5 bases from V and 1 base from J, with 18 bases between. CDR3 size: 17 residues. Germline-derived CDR1 and CDR2 are LNHDA and SQIVND (reference sequence). The CDR3 DNA reads as TGTGCCAGTAGTGACGAGGGGGGGGCCTGGGCCAAAAACATTCAGTACTTC. Amino acid sequence: CASSDEGGAWAKNIQYF.

A single count supports this clone. The chain links TRBV10-3 to TRBJ1-2, with 12 bases aligning to TRBD1. The V gene's germline CDR1 is ENHRY and CDR2 SYGVKD. V lost 6 bases and J lost 4; bases outside the gene matches: 3. This CDR3 is 14 amino acids long. The CDR3 loop is CAIRGTGGLYGYTF. As DNA, the CDR3 is TGTGCCATCAGGGGGACAGGGGGCCTCTATGGCTACACCTTC.

The chain recombines TRBV9 with TRBJ1-1, with D maybe TRBD1 (6 bases). Trimming left V 0 bases short and J 5 bases short, with 14 bases between. The CDR3 runs to 15 residues. The germline gives CDR1 SGDLS, CDR2 YYNGEE. CDR3 nucleotide sequence: TGTGCCAGCAGCGTAGCTGGGGGGGCGAGTACTGAAGCTTTCTTT. Translated: CASSVAGGASTEAFF.

The V and J genes are TRBV29-1 and TRBJ1-1, with D maybe TRBD1 (5 bases). The CDR3 consists of 10 residues. Trimming cost V 2 bases and J 8 bases, with 6 bases left between them. The V gene's germline CDR1 is SQVTM and CDR2 ANQGSEA. CDR3 residues: CSVERGEAFF. CDR3 coding DNA: TGCAGCGTTGAACGGGGGGAAGCTTTCTTT.

V and J are TRBV6-6 and TRBJ2-1, with D uncertain. Trimming cost V 0 bases and J 7 bases, with 7 bases left between them. Germline V gene lookup returns CDR1 MNHNY and CDR2 SVGAGI (reference sequence). The length of the CDR3 is 13 residues. CDR3 nucleotides: TGTGCCAGCAGTTACTCGTTATTGAATGAGCAGTTCTTC. Amino acids: CASSYSLLNEQFF.

The chain uses TRBV4-1 and TRBJ2-3; 7 nucleotides align to TRBD2. Trimming cost V 4 bases and J 4 bases; bases outside gene matches: 11. Germline V CDR1 and CDR2: MGHRA, YSYEKL. The CDR3 sequence is 16 residues long. Here the CDR3 DNA reads TGCGCCAGCAGCCTTATAGCGGGTCCGGCCTCAGATACGCAGTATTTT. Its translation: CASSLIAGPASDTQYF.

V gene TRBV5-1 combines with J gene TRBJ1-6; D remains ambiguous. The CDR3 is 15 amino acids. V was shortened by 0 bases and J by 2 bases, with 6 bases between the two germline ends. Germline CDR1 and CDR2: SGHRS and YFSETQ. The CDR3 here is CASSLGTTYNSPLHF. CDR3 DNA: TGCGCCAGCAGCTTGGGGACTACCTATAATTCACCCCTCCACTTT.

This chain uses TRBV9 with TRBJ2-7, with 11 bases matching TRBD1. J was trimmed by 7 bases and V by 4 bases; bases with no gene match: 7. Germline CDR1 reads SGDLS; CDR2 reads YYNGEE. This CDR3 spans 14 amino acids. CDR3 region: CASSPGQGAGEQYF. Here the CDR3 DNA reads TGTGCCAGCAGCCCAGGACAGGGGGCGGGGGAGCAGTACTTC.